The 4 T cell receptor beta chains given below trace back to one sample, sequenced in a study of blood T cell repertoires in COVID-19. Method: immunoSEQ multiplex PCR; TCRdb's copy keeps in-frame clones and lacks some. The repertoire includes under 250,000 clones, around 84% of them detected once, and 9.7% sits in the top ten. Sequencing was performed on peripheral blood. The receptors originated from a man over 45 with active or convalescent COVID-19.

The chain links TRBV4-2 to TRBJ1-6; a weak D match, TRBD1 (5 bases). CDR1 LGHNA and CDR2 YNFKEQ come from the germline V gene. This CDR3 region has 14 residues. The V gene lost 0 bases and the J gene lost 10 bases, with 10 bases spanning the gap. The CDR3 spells CASSQEGPGSPLHF. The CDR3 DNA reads TGTGCCAGCAGCCAAGAGGGGCCAGGCTCACCCCTCCACTTT.

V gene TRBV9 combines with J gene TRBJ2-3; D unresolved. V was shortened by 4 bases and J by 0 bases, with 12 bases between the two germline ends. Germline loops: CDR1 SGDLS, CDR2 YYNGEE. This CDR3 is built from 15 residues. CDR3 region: CASSPPSLSTDTQYF. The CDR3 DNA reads TGTGCCAGCAGCCCCCCAAGCCTTAGCACAGATACGCAGTATTTT.

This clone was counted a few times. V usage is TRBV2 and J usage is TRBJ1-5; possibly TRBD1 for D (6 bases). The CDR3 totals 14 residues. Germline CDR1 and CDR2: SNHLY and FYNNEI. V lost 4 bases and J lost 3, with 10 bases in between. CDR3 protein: CASSGGGANQPQHF. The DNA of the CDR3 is TGTGCCAGCAGTGGAGGGGGAGCCAATCAGCCCCAGCATTTT.

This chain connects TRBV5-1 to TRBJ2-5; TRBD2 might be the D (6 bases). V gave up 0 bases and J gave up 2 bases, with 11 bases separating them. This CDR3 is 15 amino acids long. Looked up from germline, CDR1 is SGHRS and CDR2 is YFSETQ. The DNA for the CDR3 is TGCGCCAGCAGCTTGGCGGGACTGAAGCAAGAGACCCAGTACTTC. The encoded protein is CASSLAGLKQETQYF.